This T cell receptor beta chain was sequenced during a study of blood T cell repertoires in COVID-19. Study-wide background: Samples taken during acute and convalescent COVID-19 were collected in the United States, Italy and Spain. Sources were T cells, B-cell-depleted T cells, or PBMCs; the material itself was cDNA or gDNA.

Per germline, CDR1 MNHEY and CDR2 SVGAGI. After removal of 2 bases from V and 1 base from J, the junction contained 4 bases not matched to a gene. The CDR3 totals 16 residues. Authors' analysis steps: How many nucleated cells were present was estimated from reference gene primer amplification. Sequencing was performed with immunoSEQ multiplex PCR; in TCRdb, only in-frame clones are kept and a portion is missing. The V and J calls and clone size are taken from that table; D and trimming were inferred from the DNA. Seen here are 100,000 to 150,000 clones, roughly 72% observed once, and the top ten hold over 4.5%.

The specimen sequenced was peripheral blood. The source of this sequence is a man aged 55 to 70 with acute or convalescent COVID-19. This chain connects TRBV6-5 to TRBJ2-2; 7 bases align to TRBD1. CDR3 amino acids: CASSYGDSLNTGELFF. The DNA of the CDR3 is TGTGCCAGCAGTTACGGGGACAGTTTGAACACCGGGGAGCTGTTTTTT.